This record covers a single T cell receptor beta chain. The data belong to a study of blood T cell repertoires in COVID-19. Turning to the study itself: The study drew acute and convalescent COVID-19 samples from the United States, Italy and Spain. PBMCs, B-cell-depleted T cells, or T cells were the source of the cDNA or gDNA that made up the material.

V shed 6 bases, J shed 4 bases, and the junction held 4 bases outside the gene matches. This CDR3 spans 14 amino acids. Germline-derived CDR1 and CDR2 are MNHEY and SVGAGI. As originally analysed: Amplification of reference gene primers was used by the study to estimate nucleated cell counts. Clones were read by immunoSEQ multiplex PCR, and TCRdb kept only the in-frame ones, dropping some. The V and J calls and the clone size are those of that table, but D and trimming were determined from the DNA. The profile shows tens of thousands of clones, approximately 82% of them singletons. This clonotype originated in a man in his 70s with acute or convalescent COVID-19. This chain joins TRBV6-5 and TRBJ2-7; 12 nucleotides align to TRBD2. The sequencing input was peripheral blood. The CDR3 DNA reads TGTGCCAGCAGATCACTAGCGGGGGGTTACGAGCAGTACTTC. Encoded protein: CASRSLAGGYEQYF.